These 26 T cell receptor beta chains originate from one sample sequenced in a study of blood T cells in healthy people across ages. Next came a second PCR, run for about 6 to 12 cycles, which used a sample-barcoded 5' primer along with a J-beta primer mix. TCRdb reanalysed the 5' RACE reads using MiXCR and keeps one entry per CDR3 protein. This table holds about 1.8 million distinct CDR3 sequences, about 50% found once. The sequenced sample consisted of blood. These receptors came from a woman in her thirties or forties in good health.

This chain joins TRBV5-5 and TRBJ1-1; unclear D gene. The germline V gene encodes CDR1 SGHKS and CDR2 YYEKEE (reference sequence). CDR3 length equals 11 residues. Trimming shortened V by 2 bases and J by 4 bases, and 3 bases separated the two germline ends. Here the CDR3 reads CASSFLTEAFF. As DNA, the CDR3 is TGTGCCAGCAGCTTCCTCACTGAAGCTTTCTTT.

The chain is built from TRBV20-1 and TRBJ1-1, with D unresolved. CDR3 length: 14 amino acids. Trimming left V 1 base short and J 5 bases short, with 14 bases between. CDR1 and CDR2 from the germline V gene are DFQATT and SNEGSKA (reference sequence). The CDR3 here is CSARVGSGVTEAFF. As DNA, the CDR3 is TGCAGTGCTAGAGTCGGTTCGGGAGTTACTGAAGCTTTCTTT.

This rearrangement joins TRBV4-2 to TRBJ2-3; D is possibly TRBD2 (5 bases). The V and J ends lost 1 base and 6 bases respectively, with 14 bases between them. The length of the CDR3 is 15 residues. Germline V gene lookup returns CDR1 LGHNA and CDR2 YNFKEQ. CDR3 sequence reads: CASSQGGRNLDTQYF. The CDR3 nucleotides are TGTGCCAGCAGCCAAGGCGGGCGGAATCTGGATACGCAGTATTTT.

This clonotype appeared a few times. V is TRBV20-1 and J is TRBJ2-4; no clear D gene. The CDR3 sequence is 15 residues long. Trimming took 1 base from V and 9 from J, leaving 19 bases between them. CDR1 and CDR2 (germline): DFQATT, SNEGSKA (reference sequence). The CDR3 protein is CSARVFEALGSIQYF. CDR3 coding DNA: TGCAGTGCTAGAGTTTTTGAGGCCTTAGGATCCATTCAGTACTTC.

This rearrangement joins TRBV29-1 to TRBJ2-1; no clear D. Germline V gene sequence: CDR1 SQVTM, CDR2 ANQGSEA. The CDR3 covers 11 residues. V was pared by 4 bases and J by 5 bases, with 6 bases between. CDR3 sequence (DNA): TGCAGCGTTGTCCTCCACAATGAGCAGTTCTTC. The encoded protein is CSVVLHNEQFF.

V is TRBV9 and J is TRBJ2-5, with 9 bases aligning to TRBD2. Germline V gene lookup returns CDR1 SGDLS and CDR2 YYNGEE. CDR3 length equals 16 residues. After removal of 0 bases from V and 4 bases from J, the junction contained 7 bases not matched to a gene. Here the CDR3 DNA reads TGTGCCAGCAGCGTAGTCGCGGGGGGGCCCGGAGAGACCCAGTACTTC. Encoded protein: CASSVVAGGPGETQYF.

This clonotype has more than one count but fewer than ten. An end of the junction differs from the germline gene, which may be a read error. The J gene is TRBJ1-6, the V gene TRBV7-7; 12 bases map to TRBD1. The CDR3 totals 15 residues. The germline CDR1 and CDR2 sequences are SSHAT and FNYEAQ (reference sequence). The CDR3 is CASSAGTGGNSPLHF. DNA for the CDR3: TGTGCTAGCAGCGCCGGGACAGGGGGCAATTCACCCCTCCACTTT.

This clonotype has more than one count but fewer than ten. The chain combines TRBV20-1 with TRBJ2-3; D unclear. Trimming took off 3 bases at V and 5 bases at J, with 18 bases between the two ends. The CDR3 loop spans 15 amino acids. Germline CDR1 and CDR2: DFQATT and SNEGSKA (reference sequence). The CDR3: CSARHPVTSLDTQYF. The CDR3, as DNA: TGCAGTGCTAGGCACCCGGTGACTTCCCTAGATACGCAGTATTTT.

The CDR3 region is CSARSSTASYGYTF. CDR3 nucleotide sequence: TGCAGTGCTAGATCCTCGACAGCGAGCTATGGCTACACCTTC. The chain couples TRBV20-1 to TRBJ1-2; D may be TRBD1 (5 bases). The CDR3 spans 14 residues. The V end was cut by 2 bases, the J end by 4 bases, with 14 bases between. Germline V gene data show CDR1 as DFQATT and CDR2 as SNEGSKA (reference sequence).

The chain combines TRBV20-1 with TRBJ1-2; TRBD1 matches at 9 bases. J was trimmed by 5 bases and V by 0 bases; bases with no gene match: 10. The CDR3 runs to 16 residues. Germline V gene sequence: CDR1 DFQATT, CDR2 SNEGSKA (reference sequence). Written as DNA, the CDR3 is TGCAGTGCTAGAGATCTGACAGGGGGTATAGCTTATGGCTACACCTTC. Encoded protein: CSARDLTGGIAYGYTF.

The chain uses TRBV3-1 and TRBJ2-3, with TRBD1 matching over 7 bases. Germline V gene sequence: CDR1 LGHDT, CDR2 YNNKEL (reference sequence). The J segment lost 1 base and the V segment lost 4 bases, leaving 5 bases of the junction unmatched. CDR3 length: 15 amino acids. Here the CDR3 reads CASSPYRGGTDTQYF. The CDR3 nucleotides are TGTGCCAGCAGCCCTTACAGGGGAGGCACAGATACGCAGTATTTT.

This clonotype was detected many times. The gene calls are TRBV4-3 and TRBJ2-7, with D uncertain. The CDR3 spans 13 residues. Between the trimmed V and J ends, which lost 0 bases and 6 bases, there was a span of 9 bases. Looked up from germline, CDR1 is LGHNA and CDR2 is YSLEER. In DNA form, the CDR3 reads TGCGCCAGCAGCCAAGATGGGGTGGGCGAGCAGTACTTC. Translated, it gives CASSQDGVGEQYF.

J is TRBJ2-7 and V is TRBV10-1; D remains ambiguous. The V and J ends lost 2 bases and 1 base respectively, with 21 bases between them. CDR1 is WNHNN and CDR2 is SYGVQD in the germline V gene (reference sequence). There are 18 residues in the CDR3. CDR3 region: CASSESAGPGRQSYEQYF. CDR3 DNA: TGCGCCAGCAGTGAGAGCGCAGGCCCCGGACGGCAGTCCTACGAGCAGTACTTC.

This clonotype was counted a few times. This chain joins TRBV4-2 and TRBJ2-4; D gene uncertain. Germline-derived CDR1 and CDR2 are LGHNA and YNFKEQ. V was shortened by 1 base and J by 6 bases, with 10 bases between the two germline ends. CDR3 length equals 14 residues. CDR3 DNA sequence: TGTGCCAGCAGCCAAGTTAAGGGATCAAACATTCAGTACTTC. It specifies CASSQVKGSNIQYF.

Only one count was recorded for this clonotype. The chain has TRBV19 and TRBJ2-3, with no clear D. Trimming took 3 bases from V and 6 from J, leaving 4 bases between them. CDR3 length equals 11 residues. Germline CDR1 and CDR2: LNHDA and SQIVND (reference sequence). CDR3 in DNA: TGTGCCAGTAGTATTTTCGATACGCAGTATTTT. The encoded protein is CASSIFDTQYF. Combining the CDR3 with reference TRBV19 and TRBJ2-3 gives the whole variable domain DGGITQSPKYLFRKEGQNVTLSCEQNLNHDAMYWYRQDPGQGLRLIYYSQIVNDFQKGDIAEGYSVSREKKESFPLTVTSAQKNPTAFYLCASSIFDTQYFGPGTRLTVL.

V gene TRBV7-8 combines with J gene TRBJ2-5; tentatively, D is TRBD1 (6 bases). Gene TRBJ2-7 matches the end of the DNA better, so the J call may be wrong. The CDR3 runs 15 residues. The germline V gene encodes CDR1 SGHVS and CDR2 FQNEAQ. The CDR3 loop is CASSNSQGLSYEQYF. Here the CDR3 DNA reads TGTGCCAGCAGCAATTCGCAGGGGCTCTCCTACGAGCAGTACTTC.

This clonotype was picked up a small number of times. V is TRBV5-6 and J is TRBJ2-7; TRBD2 is a possible D gene (6 bases). The length of the CDR3 is 15 residues. From germline, CDR1 is SGHDT and CDR2 YYEEEE. V shed 0 bases and J shed 3 bases, with 13 bases lying between them. CDR3 region: CASSLGVGGGYEQYF. In DNA, the CDR3 is TGTGCCAGCAGCTTGGGGGTGGGGGGTGGCTACGAGCAGTACTTC.

The chain has TRBV25-1 and TRBJ2-3; TRBD2 aligns across 10 bases. The CDR3 sequence is 16 residues long. V lost 1 base to trimming and J lost 4 bases; unmatched junction nucleotides: 5. The V gene's germline CDR1 is MGHDK and CDR2 SYGVNS. The CDR3 sequence is CASSELASGGADTQYF. The CDR3 bases are TGTGCCAGCAGTGAATTAGCTAGCGGGGGAGCAGATACGCAGTATTTT.

The chain uses TRBV7-2 and TRBJ2-5; 9 positions agree with TRBD1. V shed 3 bases and J 4 bases; nucleotides not matched to a gene: 6. The CDR3 consists of 15 residues. The germline CDR1 and CDR2 sequences are SGHTA and FQGNSA. CDR3 bases: TGTGCCAGCAGCTTTCTGGACAGGGGTGGAGAGACCCAGTACTTC. This gives the protein CASSFLDRGGETQYF.

This clonotype was found a few times. The chain employs TRBV27 and TRBJ2-5; 12 nucleotides line up with TRBD2. J was trimmed by 2 bases and V by 5 bases; bases with no gene match: 18. The germline CDR1 and CDR2 sequences are MNHEY and SMNVEV (reference sequence). The CDR3 has 20 residues. The CDR3 spells CASSTRLAGASSRSQETQYF. DNA of the CDR3: TGTGCCAGCAGTACTCGACTAGCGGGGGCCTCCTCCCGGTCACAAGAGACCCAGTACTTC.

This chain uses TRBV3-1 with TRBJ1-2; 7 nucleotides agree with TRBD1. Per germline, CDR1 LGHDT and CDR2 YNNKEL (reference sequence). Trimming cost V 3 bases and J 8 bases; bases outside gene matches: 3. CDR3 size: 12 residues. The CDR3 sequence is CASSQARGGYTF. DNA of the CDR3: TGTGCCAGCAGCCAGGCCAGGGGGGGCTACACCTTC.

The CDR3 DNA is TGTGCCACCAGTGATGTGGGACAGGGCACACAAGAGACCCAGTACTTC. Translating it yields CATSDVGQGTQETQYF. This chain joins TRBV24-1 and TRBJ2-5, with 9 bases lining up with TRBD1. Losses at the gene ends were 3 bases for V and 2 bases for J; bases not matched to a gene: 6. The germline gives CDR1 KGHDR, CDR2 SFDVKD. The CDR3 has 16 residues.

This sequence joins TRBV18 and TRBJ2-5; 8 nucleotides match TRBD2. The J call may be faulty, since TRBJ2-7 better matches the DNA end. This CDR3 has 16 amino acids. In germline, CDR1 is KGHSH, CDR2 LQKENI. CDR3 nucleotides: TGTGCCAGCTCACCGAACGTAGCGGGGTCAGGTCACGAGCAGTACTTC. Its protein product is CASSPNVAGSGHEQYF.

The V call is TRBV5-1, the J call TRBJ1-1; no firm D call. Trimming shortened V by 0 bases and J by 11 bases, and 8 bases separated the two germline ends. The CDR3 has 11 residues. The germline V gene encodes CDR1 SGHRS and CDR2 YFSETQ. CDR3: CASSLGRRAFF. CDR3 DNA sequence: TGCGCCAGCAGCTTGGGGCGGAGGGCTTTCTTT. Full variable domain (remainder filled in from reference TRBV5-1 and TRBJ1-1): KAGVTQTPRYLIKTRGQQVTLSCSPISGHRSVSWYQQTPGQGLQFLFEYFSETQRNKGNFPGRFSGRQFSNSRSEMNVSTLELGDSALYLCASSLGRRAFFGQGTRLTVV.

This clonotype has a handful of counts. The J gene is TRBJ2-7, the V gene TRBV2, with 8 nucleotides matching TRBD2. J lost 7 bases, V lost 10 bases, and 15 bases had no gene match. The CDR3 is made up of 14 amino acids. Germline V gene lookup returns CDR1 SNHLY and CDR2 FYNNEI. The chain's CDR3 is CATSGGLSYNEQYF. The CDR3 DNA reads TGTGCCACGTCGGGGGGGCTCTCCTACAATGAGCAGTACTTC.

This clonotype was seen a few times. This sequence joins TRBV20-1 and TRBJ2-5; the D gene could be TRBD1 or TRBD2 (6 bases each). This CDR3 is 13 amino acids long. The ends were cut back, 5 bases at V and 4 bases at J, with 14 bases in the middle. Germline CDR1 DFQATT, CDR2 SNEGSKA (reference sequence). The CDR3 protein is CSAPPGGGETQYF. CDR3 bases: TGCAGTGCTCCCCCCGGGGGCGGAGAGACCCAGTACTTC.